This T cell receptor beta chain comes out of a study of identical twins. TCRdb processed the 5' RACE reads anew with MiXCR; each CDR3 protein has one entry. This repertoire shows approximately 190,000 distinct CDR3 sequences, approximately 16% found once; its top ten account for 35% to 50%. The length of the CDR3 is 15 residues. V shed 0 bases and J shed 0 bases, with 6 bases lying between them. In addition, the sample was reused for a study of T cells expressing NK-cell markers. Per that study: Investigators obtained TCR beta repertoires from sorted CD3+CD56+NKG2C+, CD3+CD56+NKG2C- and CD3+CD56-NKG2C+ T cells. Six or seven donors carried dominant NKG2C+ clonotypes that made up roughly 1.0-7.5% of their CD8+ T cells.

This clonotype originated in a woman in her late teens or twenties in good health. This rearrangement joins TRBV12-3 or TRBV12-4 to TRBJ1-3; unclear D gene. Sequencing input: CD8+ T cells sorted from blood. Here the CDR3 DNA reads TGTGCCAGCAGTTTAGCCGACTTCTCTGGAAACACCATATATTTT. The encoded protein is CASSLADFSGNTIYF.